This T cell receptor beta chain was found in a study of prognosis after radiotherapy for stage I lung cancer. Study background: With a biologically effective dose of at least 100 Gy, radiotherapy took the form of SBRT split into 3 to 5 fractions.

The TCR beta CDR3 region was amplified from genomic DNA, with two rounds of multiplex PCR being used for the amplification. First-round PCR employed TRBV- and TRBJ-specific primers for each gene. TCRdb ran MiXCR on the multiplex PCR reads and lists one entry per CDR3 protein. The sample records 15,000 to 20,000 distinct CDR3 sequences, around 30% being singletons. Many counts were recorded for this clonotype. There are 14 residues in the CDR3. Germline-derived CDR1 and CDR2 are SGHRS and YFSETQ. V was cut by 2 bases and J by 4 bases, with 12 bases left in between. The receptor's source is a donor over 45 with non-small cell lung cancer. The chain has TRBV5-1 and TRBJ2-5; D remains ambiguous. The specimen was PBMCs, collected before or after stereotactic body radiation therapy (not recorded which). The CDR3 loop is CASSLTGVRETQYF. As DNA, the CDR3 is TGCGCCAGCAGCTTAACTGGGGTAAGAGAGACCCAGTACTTC.